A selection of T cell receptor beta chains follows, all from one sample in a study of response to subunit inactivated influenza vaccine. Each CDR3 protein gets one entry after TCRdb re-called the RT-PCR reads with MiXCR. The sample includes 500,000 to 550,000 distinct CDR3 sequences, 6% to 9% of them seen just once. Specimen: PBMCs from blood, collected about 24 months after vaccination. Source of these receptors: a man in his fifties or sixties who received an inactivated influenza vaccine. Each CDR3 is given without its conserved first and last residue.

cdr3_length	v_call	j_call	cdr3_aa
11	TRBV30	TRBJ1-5	AWGRDGNQPQH
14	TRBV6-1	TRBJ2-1	ASSPGLPSYYNEQF
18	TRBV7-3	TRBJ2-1	ASSLRGSLRAGDSLNEQF
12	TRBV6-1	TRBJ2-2	ASSPTLNTGELF
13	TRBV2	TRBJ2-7	ASIREAGARYEQY
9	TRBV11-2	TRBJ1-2	ASSSNSGYT
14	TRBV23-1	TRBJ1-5	ASSQSSSQGAQPQH
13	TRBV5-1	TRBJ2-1	ASSFQHPSQNEQF
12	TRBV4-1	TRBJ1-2	ASSQDTGTYGYT
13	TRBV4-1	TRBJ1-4	ASSQARGPLEKLF
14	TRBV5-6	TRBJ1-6	ASSSNSGARDSPLH
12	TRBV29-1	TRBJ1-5	SVAAAANNQPQH
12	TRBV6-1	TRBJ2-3	ASSATRDADTQY
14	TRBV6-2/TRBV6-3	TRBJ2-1	ASSYSMGGVVNEQF
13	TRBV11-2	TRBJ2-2	ASSYSGGVSGELF
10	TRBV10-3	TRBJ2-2	ALGEVAGELF
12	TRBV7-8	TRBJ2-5	ASSRTRFQETQY
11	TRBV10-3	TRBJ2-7	AITGTGSYEQY
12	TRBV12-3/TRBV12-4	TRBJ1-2	ASSPLTGNYGYT
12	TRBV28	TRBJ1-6	ASSDRGRGLSLH
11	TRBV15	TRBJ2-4	ATRGGGINIQY
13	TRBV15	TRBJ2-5	ATSRDRGVTETQY
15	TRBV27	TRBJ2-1	ASSSFQTAVRYNEQF
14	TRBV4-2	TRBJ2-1	ASSQEALAEYNEQF
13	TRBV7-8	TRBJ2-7	ASSLGLRRSYEQY
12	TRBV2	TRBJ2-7	ASTILPSSYEQY
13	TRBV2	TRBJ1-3	ASSVKGSAGNTIY
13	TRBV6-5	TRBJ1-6	ASSSSARVESPLH
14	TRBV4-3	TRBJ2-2	ASSQDNRPLTGELF
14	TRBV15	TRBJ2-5	ATSRDLGGNWETQY
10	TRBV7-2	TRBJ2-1	ASTPSYNEQF
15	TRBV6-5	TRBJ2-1	ASSLTSGITSYNEQF
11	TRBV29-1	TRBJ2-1	SVNSGWYNEQF
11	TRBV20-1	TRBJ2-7	SARTVSSYEQY
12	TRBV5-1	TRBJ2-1	ASSRGFENNEQF
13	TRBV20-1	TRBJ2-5	SARDTGRVEETQY
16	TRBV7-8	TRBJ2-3	ASSLVAAVAGSTDTQY
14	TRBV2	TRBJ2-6	ASKVQSGSGANVLT
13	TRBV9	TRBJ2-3	ASSVFSGSTDTQY
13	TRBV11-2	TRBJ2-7	ASSLHLTGLIEQY
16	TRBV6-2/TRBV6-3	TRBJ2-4	ASSYSPGLSLAKNIQY
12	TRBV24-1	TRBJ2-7	ATSDPTGWDEQY
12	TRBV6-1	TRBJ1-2	ATKAGGQYYGYT
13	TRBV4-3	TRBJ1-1	ASSQDWRVDTEAF
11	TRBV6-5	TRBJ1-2	ASSLPGTEGYT
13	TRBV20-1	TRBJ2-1	SARRTSGNLDEQF
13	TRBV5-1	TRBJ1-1	ASSLGQGADTEAF
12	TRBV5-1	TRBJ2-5	ASSLVSYQETQY
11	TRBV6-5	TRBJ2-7	ASSYRQGNEQY
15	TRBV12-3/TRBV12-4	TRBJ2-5	ASNTWTDQRGQETQY
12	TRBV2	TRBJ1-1	ASSKQGHATEAF
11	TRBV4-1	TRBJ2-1	ASSQEHGGEQF
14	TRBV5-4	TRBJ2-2	ASSLTSGPYTGELF
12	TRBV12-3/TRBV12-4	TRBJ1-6	ASSGQAYNSPLH
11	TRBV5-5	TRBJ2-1	ASSLISGNEQF